A single T cell receptor beta chain is shown here with its context. Its antigen is currently unknown. These data come from a study of post-analysis software for immune sequencing data. This CDR3 is built from 14 residues. V lost 1 base, J lost 8 bases, and 12 bases lay in between. Germline V gene data show CDR1 as SEHNR and CDR2 as FQNEAQ (reference sequence). Libraries were made from TCR beta cDNA, and they carried unique molecular identifiers. MiXCR was run by TCRdb on the PCR reads, yielding one entry per CDR3 protein. The table has some 450,000 distinct CDR3 sequences, nearly 45% seen once. Study outcomes and limitations: TRBV5-6, TRBV5-1 and TRBV20-1 belonged to a set of a handful of TRBV segments that were more frequent in patients than controls.

The sample taken for sequencing was blood. The chain couples TRBV7-9 to TRBJ2-1, with D perhaps TRBD2 (5 bases). The TCR originated in a girl aged 10 to 17 with multiple sclerosis. CDR3 in amino acids: CASSLGSLADEQFF. For the CDR3, the DNA is TGTGCCAGCAGCTTAGGGAGCCTAGCTGATGAGCAGTTCTTC.